Listed below are T cell receptor beta chains from one sample, sequenced in a study of blood T cells in healthy people across ages. TCRdb reanalysed the 5' RACE reads using MiXCR and keeps one entry per CDR3 protein. Of fewer than 600,000 distinct CDR3 sequences in the sample, roughly a quarter are singletons; the top ten hold about 3.9%. These same data were also listed under a study on T cells of mothers and their children.

The source material was blood. Source of these receptors: a boy aged 2 to 10 in good health. Both conserved end residues are part of each CDR3. Each record gives: CDR3 protein, CDR3 DNA, J gene, clone size, V gene, D gene. A D gene is named only where the DNA matches it firmly. Only part of the rows carry a size: once, few, many, or a class if the clone is expanded.

CDR3aa: CAISESRDGEQYF
CDR3nt: TGTGCCATCAGTGAGTCGCGAGATGGCGAGCAGTACTTC
j_gene: TRBJ2-7
abundance: few
v_gene: TRBV10-3
d_gene: NA

CDR3aa: CAWNRAKHSPLHF
CDR3nt: TGTGCCTGGAACAGGGCGAAACATTCACCCCTCCACTTT
j_gene: TRBJ1-6
abundance: NA
v_gene: TRBV30
d_gene: NA

CDR3aa: CASSLNRATFNYGYTF
CDR3nt: TGTGCCAGCAGCTTAAACAGGGCGACTTTTAACTATGGCTACACCTTC
j_gene: TRBJ1-2
abundance: few
v_gene: TRBV7-2
d_gene: NA

CDR3aa: CASSLDFPPTGRGGYTF
CDR3nt: TGTGCCAGCAGCTTAGATTTTCCCCCGACAGGGAGAGGAGGCTACACCTTC
j_gene: TRBJ1-2
abundance: few
v_gene: TRBV11-2
d_gene: TRBD1

CDR3aa: CASSYSFHPKNIQYF
CDR3nt: TGTGCCAGCAGTTACTCGTTTCACCCCAAAAACATTCAGTACTTC
j_gene: TRBJ2-4
abundance: NA
v_gene: TRBV6-5
d_gene: NA

CDR3aa: CASSLDSNEQFF
CDR3nt: TGTGCCAGCAGCTTGGACAGCAATGAGCAGTTCTTC
j_gene: TRBJ2-1
abundance: many
v_gene: TRBV7-2
d_gene: NA

CDR3aa: CSAARGRVYEQYF
CDR3nt: TGCAGTGCCGCGAGGGGGCGGGTTTACGAGCAGTACTTC
j_gene: TRBJ2-7
abundance: few
v_gene: TRBV20-1
d_gene: TRBD1

CDR3aa: CASSSQLSGANVLTF
CDR3nt: TGTGCCAGCAGCTCTCAGCTCTCTGGGGCCAACGTCCTGACTTTC
j_gene: TRBJ2-6
abundance: NA
v_gene: TRBV7-3
d_gene: NA

CDR3aa: CASSFSGRIDTQYF
CDR3nt: TGTGCCAGCAGCTTTAGCGGGAGAATCGATACGCAGTATTTT
j_gene: TRBJ2-3
abundance: NA
v_gene: TRBV7-9
d_gene: TRBD2

CDR3aa: CASSYSSRNEQFF
CDR3nt: TGTGCCAGCAGTTACTCTTCAAGGAATGAGCAGTTCTTC
j_gene: TRBJ2-1
abundance: many
v_gene: TRBV6-5
d_gene: NA

CDR3aa: CASRSGWAGAFF
CDR3nt: TGTGCCAGCAGATCTGGGTGGGCCGGAGCTTTCTTT
j_gene: TRBJ1-1
abundance: NA
v_gene: TRBV25-1
d_gene: NA

CDR3aa: CASSLIRGSRNEQYF
CDR3nt: TGTGCCAGCAGCTTAATTCGAGGGAGTCGTAACGAGCAGTACTTC
j_gene: TRBJ2-7
abundance: NA
v_gene: TRBV7-9
d_gene: NA

CDR3aa: CSVAPGGAETQYF
CDR3nt: TGCAGCGTGGCCCCGGGCGGGGCGGAGACCCAGTACTTC
j_gene: TRBJ2-5
abundance: once
v_gene: TRBV29-1
d_gene: NA

CDR3aa: CSATSGGAEETQYF
CDR3nt: TGCAGTGCAACTAGCGGGGGGGCCGAAGAGACCCAGTACTTC
j_gene: TRBJ2-5
abundance: NA
v_gene: TRBV20-1
d_gene: TRBD2

CDR3aa: CSAAESGFNTEAFF
CDR3nt: TGCAGTGCGGCCGAATCCGGGTTCAACACTGAAGCTTTCTTT
j_gene: TRBJ1-1
abundance: few
v_gene: TRBV20-1
d_gene: NA

CDR3aa: CASSKQVLYSGANVLTF
CDR3nt: TGTGCCAGCAGTAAACAGGTGCTCTACTCTGGGGCCAACGTCCTGACTTTC
j_gene: TRBJ2-6
abundance: few
v_gene: TRBV2
d_gene: NA

CDR3aa: CASSLGNRVPGANVLTF
CDR3nt: TGTGCCAGCAGCTTAGGCAACAGGGTTCCTGGGGCCAACGTCCTGACTTTC
j_gene: TRBJ2-6
abundance: few
v_gene: TRBV7-9
d_gene: NA

CDR3aa: CASSRTTGELFF
CDR3nt: TGTGCCAGCAGCCGAACGACCGGGGAGCTGTTTTTT
j_gene: TRBJ2-2
abundance: few
v_gene: TRBV28
d_gene: NA